This is a list of T cell receptor beta chains from one sample in a study of early T cells in non-severe SARS-CoV-2 infection. TCRdb re-derived calls from the 5' RACE reads in MiXCR, one entry per CDR3 protein. The table lists some 78,000 distinct CDR3 sequences, approximately 13% of them singletons. Material: whole blood. The receptor set was obtained from an adult who was a healthcare worker with PCR-confirmed SARS-CoV-2 infection or an uninfected control (not recorded which). Both conserved end residues are part of each CDR3. Each record gives: clone size, J gene, D gene, V gene, CDR3 protein, CDR3 DNA. The D gene is left open where the match is weak. Expanded clones get a size class; other rows say once, few or many, or leave the size out.

>NA|TRBJ2-3|NA|TRBV6-5
CASSYSGSTDTQYF
TGTGCCAGCAGTTACTCTGGTAGCACAGATACGCAGTATTTT
>NA|TRBJ1-2|TRBD1|TRBV20-1
CSASRGGADYGYTF
TGCAGTGCTAGTCGAGGGGGCGCGGACTATGGCTACACCTTC
>few|TRBJ2-7|NA|TRBV7-2
CASSSSRDGYEQYF
TGTGCCAGCAGCTCGTCCCGGGACGGCTACGAGCAGTACTTC
>NA|TRBJ2-7|NA|TRBV7-2
CASSIGDLPRNEQYF
TGTGCCAGCAGTATCGGGGATTTACCAAGGAACGAGCAGTACTTC
>many|TRBJ1-1|TRBD1|TRBV6-6
CASSYDRVGRTTEAFF
TGTGCCAGCAGTTACGACAGGGTTGGTCGGACCACTGAAGCTTTCTTT
>many|TRBJ2-2|NA|TRBV28
CASSLIPGKPTGELFF
TGTGCCAGCAGTTTAATACCAGGGAAACCCACCGGGGAGCTGTTTTTT
>NA|TRBJ1-1|NA|TRBV28
CASSFTGHLTEAFF
TGTGCCAGCAGTTTTACGGGACACCTCACTGAAGCTTTCTTT
>many|TRBJ1-1|NA|TRBV20-1
CSATRDLNTEAFF
TGCAGTGCAACCCGAGATCTGAACACTGAAGCTTTCTTT
>NA|TRBJ1-2|TRBD1|TRBV3-1
CASSQLQGEGYGYTF
TGTGCCAGCAGCCAACTACAGGGGGAAGGCTATGGCTACACCTTC
>NA|TRBJ2-1|NA|TRBV5-4
CASSLGGGLYNEQFF
TGTGCCAGCAGCTTGGGGGGGGGCCTCTACAATGAGCAGTTCTTC
>NA|TRBJ1-3|NA|TRBV30
CAWNVALSGNTIYF
TGTGCCTGGAATGTGGCGTTAAGTGGAAACACCATATATTTT
>few|TRBJ1-1|NA|TRBV20-1
CSAPRNTEAFF
TGCAGTGCGCCCCGGAACACTGAAGCTTTCTTT
>few|TRBJ1-1|NA|TRBV6-1
CASSVGRMNTEAFF
TGTGCCAGCAGTGTCGGACGGATGAACACTGAAGCTTTCTTT
>NA|TRBJ2-7|TRBD2|TRBV20-1
CSARDRGTGGSYEQYF
TGCAGTGCTAGAGATAGAGGGACGGGGGGCTCCTACGAGCAGTACTTC
>few|TRBJ2-3|NA|TRBV5-4
CASSLEVAGGTDTQYF
TGTGCCAGCAGCTTGGAAGTGGCAGGGGGCACAGATACGCAGTATTTT
>NA|TRBJ1-5|NA|TRBV6-5
CASGRLGDQPLHF
TGTGCCAGCGGCCGACTCGGAGATCAGCCCCTGCATTTT
>few|TRBJ1-4|NA|TRBV19
CASSPLQGLGEKLFF
TGTGCCAGTAGTCCGTTACAGGGACTCGGTGAAAAACTGTTTTTT
>few|TRBJ1-1|NA|TRBV10-3
CAISESTYTEAFF
TGTGCCATCAGTGAGTCGACTTACACTGAAGCTTTCTTT
>few|TRBJ1-2|TRBD1|TRBV24-1
CATSPSGQGAYGYTF
TGTGCCACCAGCCCTTCGGGACAGGGGGCATATGGCTACACCTTC
>few|TRBJ1-1|NA|TRBV6-1
CASSVTGNTEAFF
TGTGCCAGCAGTGTAACGGGGAACACTGAAGCTTTCTTT
>many|TRBJ2-7|NA|TRBV30
CAWNRPPSKEQYF
TGTGCCTGGAATAGGCCACCATCCAAGGAGCAGTACTTC
>few|TRBJ2-1|NA|TRBV3-1
CASSQAHREAEQFF
TGTGCCAGCAGCCAAGCGCATAGGGAGGCTGAGCAGTTCTTC
>many|TRBJ1-4|NA|TRBV27
CASSFLQGNEKLFF
TGTGCCAGCAGTTTTTTGCAGGGGAATGAAAAACTGTTTTTT
>NA|TRBJ2-7|TRBD2|TRBV29-1
CSVYEDGRAAEQYF
TGCAGCGTGTATGAGGACGGGAGGGCCGCCGAGCAGTACTTC
>few|TRBJ1-1|NA|TRBV3-1
CASSQDHRFTEVFF
TGTGCCAGCAGCCAGGATCACAGGTTCACTGAAGTTTTCTTT
>NA|TRBJ1-2|NA|TRBV7-9
CASSSRLGDGYTF
TGTGCCAGCAGCTCAAGGCTCGGGGATGGCTACACCTTC
>NA|TRBJ2-1|NA|TRBV5-1
CASTLTTSGNDEQFF
TGCGCCAGCACCCTGACGACTAGTGGGAATGATGAGCAGTTCTTC
>many|TRBJ2-3|NA|TRBV29-1
CSVARQTGTDTQYF
TGCAGCGTTGCTAGGCAGACAGGAACAGATACGCAGTATTTT
>NA|TRBJ2-1|TRBD1|TRBV5-1
CASSLARDRGSLYNEQFF
TGCGCCAGCAGCTTGGCCCGGGACAGAGGTTCTTTATACAATGAGCAGTTCTTC
>NA|TRBJ1-4|NA|TRBV29-1
CSVGNEKLFF
TGCAGCGTTGGAAATGAAAAACTGTTTTTT
>few|TRBJ2-1|NA|TRBV28
CASSGADSSYNEQFF
TGTGCCAGCTCTGGAGCGGACAGCTCCTACAATGAGCAGTTCTTC
>many|TRBJ2-3|TRBD1|TRBV12-3/TRBV12-4
CASSWTGGTDTQYF
TGTGCCAGCAGTTGGACAGGGGGGACAGATACGCAGTATTTT
>NA|TRBJ2-1|TRBD2|TRBV9
CASSVGSLAGVNEQFF
TGTGCCAGCAGCGTAGGTAGCCTAGCGGGAGTCAATGAGCAGTTCTTC
>many|TRBJ2-1|NA|TRBV12-3/TRBV12-4
CASSFLANNEQFF
TGTGCCAGCAGTTTTCTAGCGAACAATGAGCAGTTCTTC
>few|TRBJ2-7|NA|TRBV12-3/TRBV12-4
CASSLIGGGYEQYF
TGTGCCAGCAGTTTAATAGGGGGTGGCTACGAGCAGTACTTC
>once|TRBJ2-5|NA|TRBV5-4
CASSLRQRETQYF
TGTGCCAGCAGCTTAAGGCAGAGGGAGACCCAGTACTTC
>many|TRBJ1-1|NA|TRBV18
CASSPGVLEGTEAFF
TGTGCCAGCTCACCGGGGGTTCTCGAGGGGACTGAAGCTTTCTTT
>NA|TRBJ1-2|NA|TRBV10-3
CGITRSGRANYGYTF
TGTGGCATCACCCGATCCGGACGGGCTAACTATGGCTACACCTTC
>NA|TRBJ1-2|TRBD1|TRBV4-1
CASSPILRDRSYGYTF
TGCGCCAGCAGCCCCATACTTAGGGACAGGAGCTATGGCTACACCTTC
>many|TRBJ2-3|TRBD2|TRBV7-2
CASSSQSGGGADTQYF
TGTGCCAGCAGCTCCCAGAGCGGGGGGGGTGCAGATACGCAGTATTTT
>NA|TRBJ1-1|NA|TRBV20-1
CSASPGGRVTEAFF
TGCAGTGCTAGCCCCGGAGGTCGGGTTACTGAAGCTTTCTTT
>many|TRBJ1-6|NA|TRBV7-8
CASSLRRYISYNSPLHF
TGTGCCAGCAGCTTACGCCGGTACATCTCCTATAATTCACCCCTCCACTTT
>NA|TRBJ1-2|NA|TRBV11-2
CASSSRTASYGYTF
TGTGCCAGCAGCTCCCGGACAGCCTCCTATGGCTACACCTTC
>many|TRBJ2-1|TRBD2|TRBV7-2
CASSLTSGAYNEQFF
TGTGCCAGCAGCCTCACTAGCGGGGCTTACAATGAGCAGTTCTTC
>NA|TRBJ2-4|TRBD2|TRBV28
CASQTSGRVGIQYF
TGTGCCAGCCAAACTAGCGGGAGAGTGGGCATTCAGTACTTC
>few|TRBJ2-5|TRBD1|TRBV12-3/TRBV12-4
CASSLPGTVKETQYF
TGTGCCAGCAGTTTACCCGGGACAGTAAAAGAGACCCAGTACTTC
>few|TRBJ2-3|NA|TRBV24-1
CATRGTRTGAQYF
TGTGCCACCAGGGGGACTAGGACAGGGGCGCAGTATTTT
>many|TRBJ2-2|NA|TRBV20-1
CSARGVRATHYGGELFF
TGCAGTGCTAGAGGCGTCAGGGCTACCCATTACGGCGGGGAGCTGTTTTTT
>NA|TRBJ2-1|TRBD2|TRBV24-1
CATSSRGRAQNEQFF
TGTGCCACCAGTTCACGCGGGAGGGCCCAGAATGAGCAGTTCTTC
>few|TRBJ2-7|NA|TRBV5-1
CASSRAPNKGEQYF
TGCGCCAGCAGTCGGGCCCCTAATAAGGGCGAGCAGTACTTC